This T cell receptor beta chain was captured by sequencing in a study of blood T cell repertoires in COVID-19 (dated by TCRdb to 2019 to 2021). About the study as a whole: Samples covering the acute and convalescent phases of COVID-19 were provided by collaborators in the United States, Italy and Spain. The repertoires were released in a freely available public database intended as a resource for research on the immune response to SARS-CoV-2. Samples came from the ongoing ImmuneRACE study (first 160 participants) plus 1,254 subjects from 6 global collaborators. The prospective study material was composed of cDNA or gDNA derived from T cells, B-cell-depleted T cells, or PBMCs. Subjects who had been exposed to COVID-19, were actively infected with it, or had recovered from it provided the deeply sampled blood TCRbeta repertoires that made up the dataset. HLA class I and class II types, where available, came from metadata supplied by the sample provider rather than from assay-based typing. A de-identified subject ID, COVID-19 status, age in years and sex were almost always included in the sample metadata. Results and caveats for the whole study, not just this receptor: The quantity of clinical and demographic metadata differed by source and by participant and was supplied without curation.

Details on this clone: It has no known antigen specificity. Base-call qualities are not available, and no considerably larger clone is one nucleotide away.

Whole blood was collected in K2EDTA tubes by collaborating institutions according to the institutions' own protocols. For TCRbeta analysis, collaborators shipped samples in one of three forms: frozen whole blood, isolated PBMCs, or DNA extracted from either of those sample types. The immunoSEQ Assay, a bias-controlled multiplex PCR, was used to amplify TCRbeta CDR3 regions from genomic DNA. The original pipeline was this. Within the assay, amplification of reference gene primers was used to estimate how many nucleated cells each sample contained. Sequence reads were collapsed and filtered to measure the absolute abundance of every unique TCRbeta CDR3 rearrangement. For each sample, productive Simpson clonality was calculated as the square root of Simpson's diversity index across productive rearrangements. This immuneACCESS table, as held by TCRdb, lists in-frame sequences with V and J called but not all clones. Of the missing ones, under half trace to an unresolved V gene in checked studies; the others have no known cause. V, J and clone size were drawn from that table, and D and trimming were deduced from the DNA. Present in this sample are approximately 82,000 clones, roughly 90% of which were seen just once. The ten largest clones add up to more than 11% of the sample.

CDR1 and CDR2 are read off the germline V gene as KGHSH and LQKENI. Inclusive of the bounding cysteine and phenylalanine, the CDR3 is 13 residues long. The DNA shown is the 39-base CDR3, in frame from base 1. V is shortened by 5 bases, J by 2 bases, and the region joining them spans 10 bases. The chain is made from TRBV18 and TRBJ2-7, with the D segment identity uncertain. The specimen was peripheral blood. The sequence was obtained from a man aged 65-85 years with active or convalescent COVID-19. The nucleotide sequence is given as TGTGCCAGCTCAGGAGACCTAACCTACGAGCAGTACTTC. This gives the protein CASSGDLTYEQYF.